Listed here are 28 T cell receptor beta chains from one sample, sequenced in a study of somatic mutations in cytotoxic T cells in rheumatoid arthritis. The data were produced by immunoSEQ multiplex PCR, yet TCRdb's version contains in-frame clones alone and is incomplete. The sample records about 25,000 clones, about four fifths being singletons. The material sequenced was CD8+ T cells sorted from blood. These receptors all come from a man aged 45 to 65 in good health.

The chain combines TRBV4-1 with TRBJ2-7; TRBD1 might be the D (6 bases). V lost 1 base, J lost 2 bases, and 12 bases lay in between. Germline assignment: CDR1 MGHRA and CDR2 YSYEKL. The CDR3 loop spans 15 amino acids. The CDR3 protein is CASSQGTGLTYEQYF. The CDR3 region has the DNA TGCGCCAGCAGCCAAGGAACAGGGTTAACCTACGAGCAGTACTTC.

This clone was observed once. CDR3: CASSPGPAYEQYF. Written as DNA, the CDR3 is TGCGCCAGCAGCCCGGGACCAGCCTACGAGCAGTACTTC. V is TRBV5-1 and J is TRBJ2-7; D could derive from TRBD1 or TRBD2 (5 bases each). Trimming took off 4 bases at V and 2 bases at J, with 10 bases between the two ends. The CDR3 has 13 residues. Germline-derived CDR1 and CDR2 are SGHRS and YFSETQ.

This clone was counted only a few times. The gene calls are TRBV10-1 and TRBJ1-1, with D hard to call. The CDR3 extends over 14 amino acids. Trimming stripped 0 bases from V and 6 bases from J, with 11 bases between. Germline values: CDR1 WNHNN, CDR2 SYGVQD (reference sequence). The CDR3 nucleotides are TGCGCCAGCAGTGAGTCGATGTTGGGCTCTGAAGCTTTCTTT. It codes for CASSESMLGSEAFF.

The gene calls are TRBV6-1 and TRBJ1-1, with D unresolved. The V end was cut by 3 bases, the J end by 5 bases, with 22 bases between. The CDR3 is 17 amino acids. The V gene's germline CDR1 is MNHNS and CDR2 SASEGT. In nucleotides, the CDR3 is TGTGCCAGCAGTGACCCCGGCCGCCATTCCTCCATGACTGAAGCTTTCTTT. Protein product: CASSDPGRHSSMTEAFF.

The V gene is TRBV7-9, the J gene TRBJ2-7; 11 bases fit TRBD1. Trimming removed 6 bases from V and 5 bases from J; junction bases left unmatched: 3. CDR1 and CDR2 from the germline V gene are SEHNR and FQNEAQ (reference sequence). The CDR3 has 13 residues. CDR3 bases: TGTGCCAGCAGACGGGACAGGGGGGACGAGCAGTACTTC. Its translation is CASRRDRGDEQYF.

The V gene is TRBV2, the J gene TRBJ2-7, with 10 positions matching TRBD1. This CDR3 region has 15 residues. The germline V gene has CDR1 SNHLY and CDR2 FYNNEI. V gave up 4 bases and J gave up 4 bases; unmatched junction bases: 7. The CDR3 region has the DNA TGTGCCAGCAGTGTATTTGGGACAGGGGCGTACGAGCAGTACTTC. This translates into CASSVFGTGAYEQYF.

The chain recombines TRBV11-2 with TRBJ1-1, with D uncertain. Germline lookup yields CDR1 SGHAT and CDR2 FQNNGV. V lost 1 base and J 9 bases, leaving 18 bases between the germline ends. CDR3 length: 15 amino acids. The CDR3 loop reads CASSLVLSPGAKAFF. The DNA of the CDR3 is TGTGCCAGCAGCTTAGTCCTGAGTCCGGGAGCAAAAGCTTTCTTT.

This rearrangement joins TRBV7-2 to TRBJ2-7; 11 bases agree with TRBD2. This CDR3 spans 17 amino acids. The V gene end was trimmed by 5 bases and the J gene end by 0 bases; junction bases not matched to a gene: 9. Germline V gene lookup returns CDR1 SGHTA and CDR2 FQGNSA. The DNA of the CDR3 is TGTGCCAGCAGCCCTGGGACTAGCGGACAACCCTCCTACGAGCAGTACTTC. Protein product: CASSPGTSGQPSYEQYF.

The V gene is TRBV27, the J gene TRBJ2-2, with a tentative D call TRBD2 (5 bases). The CDR3 runs 16 residues. Germline CDR1 MNHEY, CDR2 SMNVEV (reference sequence). V lost 2 bases and J lost 0, with 10 bases in between. For the CDR3, the DNA is TGTGCCAGCAGTTTACGGGGTAGCTCGAACACCGGGGAGCTGTTTTTT. Residues: CASSLRGSSNTGELFF.

V is TRBV9 and J is TRBJ2-1; 10 bases match TRBD2. Germline loops: CDR1 SGDLS, CDR2 YYNGEE. The CDR3 is 17 residues long. V shed 4 bases, J shed 3 bases, and the junction held 10 bases outside the gene matches. The CDR3 nucleotides are TGTGCCAGCAGCTTCTCCTCGGGACTAGCGATCTACAATGAGCAGTTCTTC. It codes for CASSFSSGLAIYNEQFF. Variable domain in full (rest from reference TRBV9 and TRBJ2-1): DSGVTQTPKHLITATGQRVTLRCSPRSGDLSVYWYQQSLDQGLQFLIQYYNGEERAKGNILERFSAQQFPDLHSELNLSSLELGDSALYFCASSFSSGLAIYNEQFFGPGTRLTVL.

The V call is TRBV5-6, the J call TRBJ2-1; the D gene could be TRBD1 or TRBD2 (5 bases each). V lost 0 bases and J lost 2, with 9 bases in between. This CDR3 has 15 residues. Germline V gene sequence: CDR1 SGHDT, CDR2 YYEEEE. In DNA, the CDR3 is TGTGCCAGCAGCTTGGCCCAGGGAGCCTACAATGAGCAGTTCTTC. The encoded protein is CASSLAQGAYNEQFF.

The chain is built from TRBV2 and TRBJ2-4, with TRBD1 matching over 10 bases. V shed 6 bases and J 3 bases; nucleotides not matched to a gene: 8. The length of the CDR3 is 16 residues. Germline lookup yields CDR1 SNHLY and CDR2 FYNNEI. The CDR3 region is CASSVRDRGVKNIQYF. The CDR3 nucleotides are TGTGCCAGCAGCGTCCGGGACAGGGGCGTCAAAAACATTCAGTACTTC.

The V and J genes are TRBV7-2 and TRBJ2-1, with 10 bases that match TRBD2. CDR1 is SGHTA, CDR2 FQGNSA, per germline. The ends lost 5 bases at V and 3 bases at J; junction bases unmatched: 4. The length of the CDR3 is 15 residues. In DNA, the CDR3 is TGTGCCAGCAGCCACCTAGCGGGAGACTACAATGAGCAGTTCTTC. It encodes CASSHLAGDYNEQFF.

The chain is built from TRBV7-9 and TRBJ2-7; TRBD2 matches 9 bases. Per the germline V gene, CDR1 is SEHNR and CDR2 is FQNEAQ (reference sequence). The CDR3 runs to 15 residues. V lost 5 bases, J lost 3 bases, and 8 bases stayed unmatched. CDR3 sequence reads: CASSGTSGRYYEQYF. CDR3 in DNA: TGTGCCAGCAGCGGGACGAGCGGGAGGTACTACGAGCAGTACTTC.

The genes are TRBV10-3 and TRBJ2-7, with 9 bases that match TRBD2. Losses at the gene ends were 4 bases for V and 1 base for J; bases not matched to a gene: 17. Germline loops: CDR1 ENHRY, CDR2 SYGVKD. The CDR3 runs 19 residues. The DNA for the CDR3 is TGTGCCATCAGTGGACCCTCCCAGGAAAGCGGGAGGCTTTCCTACGAGCAGTACTTC. This translates into CAISGPSQESGRLSYEQYF.

The V and J genes are TRBV28 and TRBJ2-3; 9 nucleotides line up with TRBD2. V was pared by 2 bases and J by 0 bases, with 9 bases of the junction left unmatched. This CDR3 is built from 18 residues. Germline V gene data show CDR1 as MDHEN and CDR2 as SYDVKM. CDR3 sequence: CASSLIGTSPSSTDTQYF. CDR3 DNA: TGTGCCAGCAGTTTAATCGGGACTAGCCCAAGTAGCACAGATACGCAGTATTTT.

The CDR3 DNA sequence: TGCAGCGTTCATATGGAGGGGGCGCGTGGCTACACCTTC. Protein product: CSVHMEGARGYTF. The V gene is TRBV29-1, the J gene TRBJ1-2; TRBD1 matches 7 bases. The CDR3 covers 13 residues. V gave up 5 bases and J gave up 7 bases; unmatched junction bases: 10. Per germline, CDR1 SQVTM and CDR2 ANQGSEA.

The chain is built from TRBV5-4 and TRBJ1-2; TRBD1 matches 9 bases. The ends lost 5 bases at V and 5 bases at J; junction bases unmatched: 7. This CDR3 contains 14 residues. Germline assignment: CDR1 SGHNT and CDR2 YYREEE (reference sequence). The DNA of the CDR3 is TGTGCCAGCAGTGCGACAGGGGGATCGTATGGCTACACCTTC. Translating it yields CASSATGGSYGYTF.

The V and J genes are TRBV10-1 and TRBJ2-3, with D hard to call. The CDR3 is 16 amino acids. V was cut by 2 bases and J by 1 base, with 13 bases left in between. Looked up from germline, CDR1 is WNHNN and CDR2 is SYGVQD (reference sequence). As DNA, the CDR3 is TGCGCCAGCAGTGAGATTAGACGGCCTGGCACAGATACGCAGTATTTT. Its translation is CASSEIRRPGTDTQYF.

This chain connects TRBV2 to TRBJ2-2; 7 bases align to TRBD2. The V and J ends lost 6 bases and 4 bases, in that order; junction bases with no gene match: 11. This CDR3 contains 16 residues. Germline lookup yields CDR1 SNHLY and CDR2 FYNNEI. For the CDR3, the DNA is TGTGCCAGCAGAGAGGGTGCGGGAGCGGGCACCGGGGAGCTGTTTTTT. This codes for CASREGAGAGTGELFF.

V and J are TRBV6-6 and TRBJ2-1, with 10 bases fitting TRBD2. The CDR3 is made up of 16 amino acids. Germline V gene data show CDR1 as MNHNY and CDR2 as SVGAGI (reference sequence). The J segment lost 6 bases and the V segment lost 3 bases, leaving 8 bases of the junction unmatched. The CDR3 nucleotides are TGTGCCAGCAGTTATTCAGCGGGAGGGTTGCGCAATGAGCAGTTCTTC. Protein: CASSYSAGGLRNEQFF.

The chain combines TRBV15 with TRBJ2-1; D ambiguous. There are 14 residues in the CDR3. The germline V gene encodes CDR1 LNHNV and CDR2 YYDKDF (reference sequence). Trimming cost V 7 bases and J 4 bases, with 14 bases left between them. The CDR3 sequence: CATTHSLGYNEQFF. CDR3 DNA sequence: TGTGCCACCACTCATTCTCTAGGGTACAATGAGCAGTTCTTC.

The gene calls are TRBV10-3 and TRBJ2-1, with D tentatively TRBD1 or TRBD2 (5 bases each). The ends were cut back, 5 bases at V and 5 bases at J, with 10 bases in the middle. The CDR3 sequence is 13 residues long. Germline CDR1 reads ENHRY; CDR2 reads SYGVKD. CDR3 sequence: CAISPGTNNEQFF. The CDR3 DNA reads TGTGCCATCAGTCCCGGGACCAACAATGAGCAGTTCTTC.

The rearrangement joins TRBV7-9 to TRBJ2-7; 9 bases line up with TRBD2. The CDR3 is 15 amino acids. Germline trimming cut 1 base from V and 0 bases from J; bases unmatched to any gene: 1. From germline, CDR1 is SEHNR and CDR2 FQNEAQ (reference sequence). The CDR3 is CASSLVAGDSYEQYF. CDR3 sequence (DNA): TGTGCCAGCAGCTTAGTAGCGGGAGACTCCTACGAGCAGTACTTC.

This rearrangement joins TRBV4-1 to TRBJ1-1; D perhaps matches TRBD1 (5 bases). The CDR3 spans 15 residues. Germline assignment: CDR1 MGHRA and CDR2 YSYEKL. Trimming cost V 2 bases and J 6 bases, with 16 bases left between them. The CDR3 DNA reads TGCGCCAGCAGCCAATATTCAGGGACTTATTCTGAAGCTTTCTTT. It is translated as CASSQYSGTYSEAFF.

The gene calls are TRBV7-9 and TRBJ2-1; 10 bases align to TRBD2. V dropped 1 base and J dropped 2; count of bases not matched to a gene: 8. This CDR3 spans 18 amino acids. Germline-derived CDR1 and CDR2 are SEHNR and FQNEAQ (reference sequence). The CDR3 region is CASSLGASGSFPYNEQFF. DNA of the CDR3: TGTGCCAGCAGCTTAGGGGCTAGCGGGAGTTTCCCCTACAATGAGCAGTTCTTC.

This chain connects TRBV7-8 to TRBJ1-2, with D hard to call. This CDR3 is built from 18 residues. Trimming removed 5 bases at V and 0 bases at J, with 22 bases between. The germline gives CDR1 SGHVS, CDR2 FQNEAQ. This CDR3 is CASSPTFPTFPSNYGYTF. The CDR3 DNA sequence: TGTGCCAGCAGCCCCACATTTCCGACCTTTCCTTCTAACTATGGCTACACCTTC.

The genes are TRBV27 and TRBJ2-7, with D unresolved. Germline V gene data show CDR1 as MNHEY and CDR2 as SMNVEV (reference sequence). The CDR3 contains 14 residues. The ends were cut back, 0 bases at V and 4 bases at J, with 10 bases in the middle. The CDR3 spells CASSLSKRVYEQYF. The CDR3 region has the DNA TGTGCCAGCAGTTTATCAAAAAGGGTATACGAGCAGTACTTC.